This T cell receptor (beta chain) emerged from a study of blood T cell repertoires in COVID-19. At the level of the study: Some COVID-19 samples were acute and others convalescent; all came from the United States, Italy and Spain. Nucleic acid was either cDNA or gDNA, and it came from T cells, B-cell-depleted T cells, or PBMCs.

Comments on this clone: The same CDR3 also results from other DNA sequences found in this sample.

Original analysis: Amplification with reference gene primers provided the estimates of nucleated cell counts. Some clones are missing from TCRdb's copy, which holds only in-frame ones; the method was immunoSEQ multiplex PCR. V, J and clone size derive from that table, while D and trimming were established from the DNA sequence. The sample records 180,000 or so clones, 65% to 85% being singletons. Germline CDR1 and CDR2: LNHNV and YYDKDF (reference sequence). Deletions cut 0 bases from V and 4 bases from J, with 9 bases between. CDR3 length: 14 amino acids. What was sequenced was peripheral blood. The rearrangement links TRBV15 to TRBJ2-5, with D possibly being TRBD1 (7 bases). The TCR was taken from a human donor with acute or convalescent COVID-19. The donor label of this sample is uncertain. The DNA of the CDR3 is TGTGCCACCAGCAGAGATCAGGGGGGAGAGACCCAGTACTTC. Its protein product is CATSRDQGGETQYF.